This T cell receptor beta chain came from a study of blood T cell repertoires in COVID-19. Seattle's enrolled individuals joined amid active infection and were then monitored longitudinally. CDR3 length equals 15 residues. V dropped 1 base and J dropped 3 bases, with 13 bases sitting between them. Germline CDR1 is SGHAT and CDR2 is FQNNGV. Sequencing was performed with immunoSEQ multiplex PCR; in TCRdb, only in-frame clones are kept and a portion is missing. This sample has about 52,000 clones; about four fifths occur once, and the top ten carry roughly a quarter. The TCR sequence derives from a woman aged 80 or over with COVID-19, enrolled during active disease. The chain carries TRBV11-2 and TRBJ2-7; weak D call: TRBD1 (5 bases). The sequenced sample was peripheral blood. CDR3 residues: CASSLGQGAGYEQYF. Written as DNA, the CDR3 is TGTGCCAGCAGCTTAGGTCAAGGGGCAGGCTACGAGCAGTACTTC.